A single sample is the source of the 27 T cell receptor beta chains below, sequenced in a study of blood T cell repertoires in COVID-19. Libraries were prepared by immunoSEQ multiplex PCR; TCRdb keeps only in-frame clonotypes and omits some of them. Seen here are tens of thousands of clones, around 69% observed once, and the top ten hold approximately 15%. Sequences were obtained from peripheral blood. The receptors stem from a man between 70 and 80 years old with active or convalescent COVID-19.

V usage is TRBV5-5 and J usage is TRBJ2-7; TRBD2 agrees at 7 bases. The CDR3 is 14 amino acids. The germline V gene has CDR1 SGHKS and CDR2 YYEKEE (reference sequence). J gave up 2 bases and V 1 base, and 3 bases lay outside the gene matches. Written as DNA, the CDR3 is TGTGCCAGCAGCTTGCAGGGAGGGACCTACGAGCAGTACTTC. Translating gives CASSLQGGTYEQYF.

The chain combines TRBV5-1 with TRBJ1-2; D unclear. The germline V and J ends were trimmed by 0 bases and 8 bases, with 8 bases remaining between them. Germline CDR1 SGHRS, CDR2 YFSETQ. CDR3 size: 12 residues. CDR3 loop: CASSLEEGGYTF. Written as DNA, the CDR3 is TGCGCCAGCAGCTTGGAGGAGGGAGGCTACACCTTC.

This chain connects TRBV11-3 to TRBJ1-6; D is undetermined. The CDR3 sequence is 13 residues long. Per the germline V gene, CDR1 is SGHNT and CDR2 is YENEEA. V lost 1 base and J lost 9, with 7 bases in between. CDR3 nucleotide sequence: TGTGCCAGCAGCTTAGCATACTCTTCACCCCTCCACTTT. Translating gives CASSLAYSSPLHF.

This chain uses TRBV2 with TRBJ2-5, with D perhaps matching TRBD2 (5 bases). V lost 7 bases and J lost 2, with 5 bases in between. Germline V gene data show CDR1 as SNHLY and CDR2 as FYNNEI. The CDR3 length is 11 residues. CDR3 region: CASKRQETQYF. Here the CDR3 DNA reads TGTGCCAGCAAGCGGCAAGAGACCCAGTACTTC.

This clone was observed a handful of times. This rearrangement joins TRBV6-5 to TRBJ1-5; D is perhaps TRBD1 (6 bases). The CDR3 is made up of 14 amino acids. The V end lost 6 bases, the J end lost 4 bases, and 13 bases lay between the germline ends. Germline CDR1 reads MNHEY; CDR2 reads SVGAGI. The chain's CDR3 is CASSPERGNQPQHF. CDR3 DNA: TGTGCCAGCAGCCCCGAGAGGGGGAATCAGCCCCAGCATTTT.

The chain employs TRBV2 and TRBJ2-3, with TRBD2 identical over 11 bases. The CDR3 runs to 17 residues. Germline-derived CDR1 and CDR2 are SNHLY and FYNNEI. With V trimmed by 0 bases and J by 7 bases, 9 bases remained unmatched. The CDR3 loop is CASSEAALAGGLHTQYF. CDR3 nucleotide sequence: TGTGCCAGCAGTGAAGCGGCCTTAGCGGGGGGGCTTCATACGCAGTATTTT.

The CDR3 sequence is CASSPRTALANYGYTF. The DNA for the CDR3 is TGTGCCAGCAGCCCCCGGACAGCATTAGCTAACTATGGCTACACCTTC. The J gene is TRBJ1-2, the V gene TRBV3-1 (or the pseudogene TRBV3-2); perhaps TRBD1 as D (6 bases). CDR1 and CDR2 (germline): LGHDT, YNNKEL (reference sequence). The CDR3 runs 16 residues. V lost 4 bases to trimming and J lost 0 bases, with 15 bases between them.

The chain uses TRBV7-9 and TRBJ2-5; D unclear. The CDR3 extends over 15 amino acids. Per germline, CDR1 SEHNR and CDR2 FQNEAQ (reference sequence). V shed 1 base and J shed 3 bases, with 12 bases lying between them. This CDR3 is CASSLVNGEKETQYF. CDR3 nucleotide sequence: TGTGCCAGCAGCTTAGTCAACGGAGAGAAAGAGACCCAGTACTTC.

The CDR3 here is CASRGDRDKNIQYF. The CDR3 DNA follows: TGTGCCAGCAGAGGAGACAGAGACAAAAACATTCAGTACTTC. The chain has TRBV11-3 and TRBJ2-4; D perhaps matches TRBD1 (5 bases). In germline, CDR1 is SGHNT, CDR2 YENEEA. The CDR3 covers 14 residues. V was cut by 6 bases and J by 3 bases, with 12 bases left in between.

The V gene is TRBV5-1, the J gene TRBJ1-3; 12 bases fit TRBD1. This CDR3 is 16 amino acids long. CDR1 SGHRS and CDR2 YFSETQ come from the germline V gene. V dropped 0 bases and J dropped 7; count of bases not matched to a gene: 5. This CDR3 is CASSLEGTGGWNTIYF. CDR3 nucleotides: TGCGCCAGCAGCTTGGAGGGGACAGGGGGCTGGAACACCATATATTTT.

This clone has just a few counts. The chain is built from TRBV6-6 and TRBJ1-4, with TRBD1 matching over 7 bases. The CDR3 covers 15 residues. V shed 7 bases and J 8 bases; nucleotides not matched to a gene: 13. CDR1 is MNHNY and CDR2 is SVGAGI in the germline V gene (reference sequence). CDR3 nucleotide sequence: TGTGCCAGCAATCCAAGACAGGGAGGAATGGAAAAACTGTTTTTT. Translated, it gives CASNPRQGGMEKLFF.

The CDR3 here is CASSFGIATGELFF. Here the CDR3 DNA reads TGTGCCAGCAGCTTTGGCATAGCCACCGGGGAGCTGTTTTTT. The chain carries TRBV5-6 and TRBJ2-2; D is unresolved. This CDR3 comprises 14 residues. CDR1 and CDR2 from the germline V gene are SGHDT and YYEEEE. The V and J ends lost 2 bases and 4 bases respectively, with 9 bases between them.

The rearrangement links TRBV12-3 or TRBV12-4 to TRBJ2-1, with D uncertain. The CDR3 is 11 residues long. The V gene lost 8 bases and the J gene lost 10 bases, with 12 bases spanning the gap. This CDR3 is CASLLNREQFF. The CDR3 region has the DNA TGTGCCAGCCTACTAAACCGGGAGCAGTTCTTC.

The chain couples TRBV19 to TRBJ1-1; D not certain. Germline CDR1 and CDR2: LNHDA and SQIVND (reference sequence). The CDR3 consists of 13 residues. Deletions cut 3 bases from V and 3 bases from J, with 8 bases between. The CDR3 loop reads CASSMRADTEAFF. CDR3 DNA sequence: TGTGCCAGTAGTATGAGGGCTGACACTGAAGCTTTCTTT.

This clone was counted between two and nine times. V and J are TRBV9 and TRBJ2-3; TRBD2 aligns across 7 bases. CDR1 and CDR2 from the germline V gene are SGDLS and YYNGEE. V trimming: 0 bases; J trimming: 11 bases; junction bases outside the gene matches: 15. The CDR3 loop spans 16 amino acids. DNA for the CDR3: TGTGCCAGCAGCGTAGCCGGGACTAACCATCAGGCCCGGCAGTATTTT. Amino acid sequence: CASSVAGTNHQARQYF.

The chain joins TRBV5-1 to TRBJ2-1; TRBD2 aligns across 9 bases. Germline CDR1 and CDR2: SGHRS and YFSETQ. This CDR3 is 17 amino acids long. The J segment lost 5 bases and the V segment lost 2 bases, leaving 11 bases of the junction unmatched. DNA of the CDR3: TGCGCCAGCAGCTTTAGATCGCGAAGCGGGGGGAACAATGAGCAGTTCTTC. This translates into CASSFRSRSGGNNEQFF.

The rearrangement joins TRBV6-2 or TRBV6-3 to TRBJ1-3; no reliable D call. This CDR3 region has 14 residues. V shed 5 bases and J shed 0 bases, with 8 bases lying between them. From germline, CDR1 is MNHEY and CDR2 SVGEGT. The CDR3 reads CASSDGLSGNTIYF. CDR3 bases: TGTGCCAGCAGTGACGGACTCTCTGGAAACACCATATATTTT.

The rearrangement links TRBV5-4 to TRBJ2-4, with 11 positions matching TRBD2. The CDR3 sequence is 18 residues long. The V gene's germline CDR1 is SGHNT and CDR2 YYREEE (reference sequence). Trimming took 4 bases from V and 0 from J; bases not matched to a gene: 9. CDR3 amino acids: CASSPGTSGTLAKNIQYF. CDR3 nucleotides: TGTGCCAGCAGCCCGGGGACTAGCGGAACCCTAGCCAAAAACATTCAGTACTTC.

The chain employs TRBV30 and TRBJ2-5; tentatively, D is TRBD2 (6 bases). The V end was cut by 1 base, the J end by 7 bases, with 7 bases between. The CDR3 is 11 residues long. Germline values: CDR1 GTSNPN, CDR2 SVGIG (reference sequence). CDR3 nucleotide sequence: TGTGCCTGGAGTGCCGGGGGGACCCAGTACTTC. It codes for CAWSAGGTQYF.

CDR3 nucleotide sequence: TGTGCCAGCAGTATAAATGAAAAACTGTTTTTT. This sequence encodes CASSINEKLFF. This chain uses TRBV7-9 with TRBJ1-4; D gene uncertain. The CDR3 is made up of 11 amino acids. Germline V lookup: CDR1 SEHNR, CDR2 FQNEAQ (reference sequence). V was shortened by 6 bases and J by 5 bases, with 4 bases between the two germline ends.

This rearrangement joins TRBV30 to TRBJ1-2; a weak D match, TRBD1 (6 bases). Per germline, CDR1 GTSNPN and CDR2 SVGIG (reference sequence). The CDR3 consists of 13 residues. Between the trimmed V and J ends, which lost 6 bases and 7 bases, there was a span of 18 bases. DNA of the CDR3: TGTGCCTGCCTGGGGGCGGAGGTTTCTGGCTACACCTTC. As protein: CACLGAEVSGYTF.

DNA of the CDR3: TGCGCCAGCAGCCAAGACCTCGGGGATGCGGGAACCGGGGAGCTGTTTTTT. Its protein product is CASSQDLGDAGTGELFF. V and J are TRBV4-1 and TRBJ2-2; tentatively, D is TRBD2 (6 bases). Germline loops: CDR1 MGHRA, CDR2 YSYEKL. V lost 0 bases and J lost 5, with 16 bases in between. The CDR3 is made up of 17 amino acids.

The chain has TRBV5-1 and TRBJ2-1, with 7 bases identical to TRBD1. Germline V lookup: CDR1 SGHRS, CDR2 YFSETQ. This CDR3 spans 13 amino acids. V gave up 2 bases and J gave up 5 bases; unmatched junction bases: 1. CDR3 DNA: TGCGCCAGCAGCTTCGGGACAGACAATGAGCAGTTCTTC. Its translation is CASSFGTDNEQFF.

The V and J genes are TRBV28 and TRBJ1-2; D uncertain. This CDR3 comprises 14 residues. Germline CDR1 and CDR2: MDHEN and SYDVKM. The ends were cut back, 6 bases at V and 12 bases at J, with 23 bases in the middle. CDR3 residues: CASRLSLRMGGNTF. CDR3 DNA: TGTGCCAGCAGACTAAGCCTGAGAATGGGTGGAAACACCTTC.

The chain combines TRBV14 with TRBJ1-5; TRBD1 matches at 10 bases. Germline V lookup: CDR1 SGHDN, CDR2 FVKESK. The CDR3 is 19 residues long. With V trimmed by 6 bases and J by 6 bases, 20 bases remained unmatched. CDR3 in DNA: TGTGCCAGCAGGCAGTTTTTTTTTCTGGACAGGGGGGATGTTCAGCCCCAGCATTTT. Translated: CASRQFFFLDRGDVQPQHF.

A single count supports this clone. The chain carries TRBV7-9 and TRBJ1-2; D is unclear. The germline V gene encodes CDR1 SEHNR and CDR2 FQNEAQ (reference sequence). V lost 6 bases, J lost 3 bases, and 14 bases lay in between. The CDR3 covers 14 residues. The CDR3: CASSTSGGDYGYTF. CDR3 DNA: TGTGCCAGCAGTACTAGCGGCGGGGACTATGGCTACACCTTC.

In nucleotides, the CDR3 is TGTGCCAGCAGTTACTCGAGAAGCGGGGGGGCTTCAGATACGCAGTATTTT. Translation gives CASSYSRSGGASDTQYF. This chain uses TRBV6-2 or TRBV6-3 with TRBJ2-3, with 10 bases identical to TRBD2. The V segment lost 0 bases and the J segment 4 bases; nucleotides outside the gene matches: 7. Germline lookup yields CDR1 MNHEY and CDR2 SVGEGT. This CDR3 spans 17 amino acids.